These 21 T cell receptor beta chains were sequenced from one sample in a study of blood T cell repertoires in COVID-19. Assay used: immunoSEQ multiplex PCR; TCRdb lists only in-frame clones, some missing. The table has 150,000 to 200,000 clones, about 87% seen once. Sequences were obtained from peripheral blood. The receptors were sampled from a woman aged 45-65 years with acute or convalescent COVID-19.

This clone was recorded a few times. The chain combines TRBV11-2 with TRBJ2-3; TRBD2 is a possible D gene (5 bases). V was pared by 5 bases and J by 7 bases, with 16 bases between. Germline assignment: CDR1 SGHAT and CDR2 FQNNGV. This CDR3 is 14 amino acids long. The CDR3, as DNA: TGTGCCAGCAGCCTTAGGGTTGGAGGCAATACGCAGTATTTT. Amino acid sequence: CASSLRVGGNTQYF.

Here the CDR3 reads CAIGGSTGELFF. CDR3 DNA sequence: TGTGCCATTGGGGGCAGCACCGGGGAGCTGTTTTTT. The genes are TRBV11-3 and TRBJ2-2; D is possibly TRBD1 (6 bases). CDR3 length equals 12 residues. Trimming took 10 bases from V and 4 from J, leaving 10 bases between them. Germline V gives CDR1 SGHNT, CDR2 YENEEA. The full variable domain, in which reference TRBV11-3 and TRBJ2-2 provide the parts outside the CDR3, is EAGVVQSPRYKIIEKKQPVAFWCNPISGHNTLYWYLQNLGQGPELLIRYENEEAVDDSQLPKDRFSAERLKGVDSTLKIQPAELGDSAVYLCAIGGSTGELFFGEGSRLTVL.

V and J are TRBV18 and TRBJ1-2, with 7 bases fitting TRBD1. Trimming removed 2 bases from V and 4 bases from J; junction bases left unmatched: 4. From germline, CDR1 is KGHSH and CDR2 LQKENI. This CDR3 has 14 residues. CDR3: CASSPGTVFYGYTF. The CDR3 DNA reads as TGTGCCAGCTCACCAGGGACAGTATTCTATGGCTACACCTTC. The variable domain in full, with the rest retrieved from reference TRBV18 and TRBJ1-2, is NAGVMQNPRHLVRRRGQEARLRCSPMKGHSHVYWYRQLPEEGLKFMVYLQKENIIDESGMPKERFSAEFPKEGPSILRIQQVVRGDSAAYFCASSPGTVFYGYTFGSGTRLTVV.

The chain is built from TRBV7-2 and TRBJ1-4; D is ambiguous. Trimming shortened V by 1 base and J by 3 bases, and 9 bases separated the two germline ends. Germline lookup yields CDR1 SGHTA and CDR2 FQGNSA. The CDR3 runs to 15 residues. The CDR3 loop reads CASSLDSQSNEKLFF. In DNA, the CDR3 is TGTGCCAGCAGCTTAGACAGTCAGTCTAATGAAAAACTGTTTTTT. Complete variable domain (other parts from reference TRBV7-2 and TRBJ1-4): GAGVSQSPSNKVTEKGKDVELRCDPISGHTALYWYRQSLGQGLEFLIYFQGNSAPDKSGLPSDRFSAERTGGSVSTLTIQRTQQEDSAVYLCASSLDSQSNEKLFFGSGTQLSVL.

V usage is TRBV29-1 and J usage is TRBJ2-3; 7 nucleotides align to TRBD1. Per germline, CDR1 SQVTM and CDR2 ANQGSEA. V was pared by 5 bases and J by 4 bases, with 6 bases of the junction left unmatched. The CDR3 has 13 residues. The CDR3 DNA follows: TGCAGCGTTAGGGGGACAGCTTCAGATACGCAGTATTTT. Its protein product is CSVRGTASDTQYF.

Note on this clone: A junction boundary mismatches the germline segment, possibly from a read error. The rearrangement links TRBV5-1 to TRBJ1-4; D uncertain. Germline V gene sequence: CDR1 SGHRS, CDR2 YFSETQ. CDR3 length: 13 amino acids. DNA of the CDR3: TGCGCCAGCAGCTTAGATCCTAAGGAAAAACTGTTTTTT. Protein sequence: CASSLDPKEKLFF.

The chain combines TRBV5-1 with TRBJ2-3; D is unclear. The CDR3 is made up of 14 amino acids. Trimming removed 3 bases from V and 3 bases from J, with 11 bases in between. Germline lookup yields CDR1 SGHRS and CDR2 YFSETQ. This chain's CDR3 is CASSYHTWTDTQYF. The CDR3 DNA reads TGCGCCAGCAGCTATCACACCTGGACAGATACGCAGTATTTT.

The J gene is TRBJ2-3, the V gene TRBV11-1; 10 bases map to TRBD2. The germline CDR1 and CDR2 sequences are SGHAT and FQDESV (reference sequence). Trimming at V came to 1 base and at J to 8 bases, leaving 6 bases not matched to a gene. The CDR3 extends over 15 amino acids. CDR3 loop: CASSLDRTSGFTQYF. CDR3 in DNA: TGTGCCAGCAGCTTAGATCGGACTAGCGGATTTACGCAGTATTTT.

V usage is TRBV30 and J usage is TRBJ1-1; no firm D call. The length of the CDR3 is 12 residues. The germline V gene encodes CDR1 GTSNPN and CDR2 SVGIG (reference sequence). The V end was cut by 0 bases, the J end by 3 bases, with 5 bases between. The CDR3 loop is CAWSVVYTEAFF. As DNA, the CDR3 is TGTGCCTGGAGTGTCGTGTACACTGAAGCTTTCTTT.

This clone turned up a few times. The rearrangement joins TRBV6-6 to TRBJ1-6; TRBD1 is a possible D gene (5 bases). The germline CDR1 and CDR2 sequences are MNHNY and SVGAGI (reference sequence). V lost 8 bases and J lost 7, with 12 bases in between. The CDR3 covers 13 residues. The chain's CDR3 is CASARVDNSPLHF. The DNA of the CDR3 is TGTGCCAGCGCCAGGGTAGACAATTCACCCCTCCACTTT.

The J gene is TRBJ2-7, the V gene TRBV29-1; TRBD2 agrees at 11 bases. This CDR3 spans 13 amino acids. Germline V gene sequence: CDR1 SQVTM, CDR2 ANQGSEA. The trim removed 7 bases at V and 2 bases at J, leaving 4 bases unmatched. CDR3 DNA: TGCAGCGGGCGACTAGCGGGGACCTACGAGCAGTACTTC. It yields the protein CSGRLAGTYEQYF.

V and J are TRBV19 and TRBJ1-2; D unresolved. The CDR3 loop spans 13 amino acids. Trimming stripped 3 bases from V and 4 bases from J, with 9 bases between. Germline V lookup: CDR1 LNHDA, CDR2 SQIVND (reference sequence). This CDR3 is CASSIEGSYGYTF. CDR3 nucleotides: TGTGCCAGTAGTATTGAGGGCAGCTATGGCTACACCTTC.

J is TRBJ1-4 and V is TRBV5-6, with D possibly matching TRBD1 (5 bases). Germline values: CDR1 SGHDT, CDR2 YYEEEE. CDR3 size: 13 residues. Trimming stripped 3 bases from V and 5 bases from J, with 8 bases between. The CDR3 reads CASSSRVNEKLFF. CDR3 coding DNA: TGTGCCAGCAGCTCCAGGGTAAATGAAAAACTGTTTTTT.

This clone was recorded once. This rearrangement joins TRBV11-2 to TRBJ2-3; 7 bases line up with TRBD2. Germline values: CDR1 SGHAT, CDR2 FQNNGV. CDR3 length: 16 amino acids. The V segment lost 1 base and the J segment 0 bases; nucleotides outside the gene matches: 4. The CDR3 here is CASSLVLGGSTDTQYF. The DNA of the CDR3 is TGTGCCAGCAGCTTAGTCCTCGGGGGGAGCACAGATACGCAGTATTTT.

This clone occurred once. This chain links TRBV9 with TRBJ2-4; the D gene is possibly TRBD1 (5 bases). Between the trimmed V and J ends, which lost 4 bases and 4 bases, there was a span of 18 bases. This CDR3 is 16 amino acids long. Per the germline V gene, CDR1 is SGDLS and CDR2 is YYNGEE. The CDR3 sequence: CASSPGRGSLKNIQYF. The DNA of the CDR3 is TGTGCCAGCAGCCCCGGTAGGGGAAGCCTTAAAAACATTCAGTACTTC.

Note on this clone: This sample also contains other DNA sequences that code for the same CDR3. The V gene is TRBV15, the J gene TRBJ2-3; tentatively, D is TRBD1 (7 bases). The germline gives CDR1 LNHNV, CDR2 YYDKDF (reference sequence). Trimming took 2 bases from V and 3 from J, leaving 9 bases between them. The CDR3 is 14 amino acids. CDR3 residues: CATSRQGGTDTQYF. As DNA, the CDR3 is TGTGCCACCAGCAGACAGGGGGGAACAGATACGCAGTATTTT.

The chain has TRBV5-4 and TRBJ1-1; perhaps TRBD1 as D (6 bases). The germline V and J ends were trimmed by 2 bases and 1 base, with 9 bases remaining between them. Germline CDR1 and CDR2: SGHNT and YYREEE (reference sequence). This CDR3 has 14 amino acids. CDR3 in amino acids: CASSFRGQNTEAFF. The CDR3 nucleotides are TGTGCCAGCAGCTTCAGGGGTCAGAACACTGAAGCTTTCTTT.

The CDR3 nucleotides read TGTGCCAGCAGCACCAGCGGGGGGATTAATTACGAGCAGTACTTC. Its protein is CASSTSGGINYEQYF. This chain uses TRBV7-6 with TRBJ2-7, with 9 bases fitting TRBD2. CDR1 SGHVS and CDR2 FNYEAQ come from the germline V gene. The CDR3 sequence is 15 residues long. V lost 5 bases to trimming and J lost 4 bases; unmatched junction nucleotides: 9.

CDR3 in amino acids: CASSGRLAGQETQYF. The CDR3 DNA follows: TGTGCCAGCAGTGGGCGGTTAGCGGGACAAGAGACCCAGTACTTC. The J gene is TRBJ2-5, the V gene TRBV6-2 or TRBV6-3; 8 nucleotides agree with TRBD2. CDR1 is MNHEY, CDR2 SVGEGT, per germline. The length of the CDR3 is 15 residues. With V trimmed by 5 bases and J by 2 bases, 7 bases remained unmatched.

The gene calls are TRBV25-1 and TRBJ2-2, with 7 bases aligning to TRBD1. V gave up 2 bases and J gave up 6 bases; unmatched junction bases: 3. Looked up from germline, CDR1 is MGHDK and CDR2 is SYGVNS. This CDR3 has 14 amino acids. Here the CDR3 reads CASSETGVAGELFF. The DNA for the CDR3 is TGTGCCAGCAGTGAAACAGGGGTGGCCGGGGAGCTGTTTTTT.

This chain connects TRBV11-2 to TRBJ1-5, with no clear D. V lost 0 bases to trimming and J lost 0 bases, with 12 bases between them. The CDR3 consists of 17 residues. Germline CDR1 and CDR2: SGHAT and FQNNGV. CDR3 nucleotides: TGTGCCAGCAGCTTAGAACGGCGACAAAATAGCAATCAGCCCCAGCATTTT. Its translation: CASSLERRQNSNQPQHF.